In its sample, the clone carrying this T cell receptor beta chain was seen once. V lost 4 bases, J lost 5 bases, and 12 bases lay in between. Germline V lookup: CDR1 GTSNPN, CDR2 SVGIG (reference sequence). The CDR3 sequence is 14 residues long. Assay used: immunoSEQ multiplex PCR; TCRdb lists only in-frame clones, some missing. The table shows about 66,000 clones, with around 90% occurring only once. This sample is part of a study of T cell responses to AZD1222 COVID-19 vaccine. This TCR came from an adult who received the MenACWY meningococcal vaccine as a control. The chain couples TRBV30 to TRBJ1-6, with D possibly being TRBD1 (6 bases). The material sequenced was peripheral blood, taken 28 days after the second dose of the MenACWY control vaccine. The CDR3 loop reads CAWTRTVNNSPLHF. CDR3 DNA sequence: TGTGCCTGGACCCGGACAGTCAATAATTCACCCCTCCACTTT.